This T cell receptor beta chain comes out of a study of blood T cells in healthy people across ages. A second PCR, run for about 7 to 11 cycles, used a sample-barcoded 5' primer plus a J-beta primer mix. Each CDR3 protein gets one entry after TCRdb re-called the 5' RACE reads with MiXCR. The repertoire holds about 720,000 distinct CDR3 sequences, with 20% to 25% as singletons. The CDR3 totals 14 residues. Germline trimming cut 6 bases from V and 5 bases from J; bases unmatched to any gene: 10. The chain couples TRBV12-3 or TRBV12-4 to TRBJ2-7; 7 bases fit TRBD1. The sequence derives from a man between 65 and 80 years old in good health. Sequenced input: blood. The CDR3 DNA reads TGTGCCAGCAGGCGACAGGGCATTGCAGACGAGCAGTACTTC. Translation: CASRRQGIADEQYF.